This TCR beta chain stems from a study of blood T cell repertoires in COVID-19. This clone was seen a few times. Here immunoSEQ multiplex PCR was the method, and the copy in TCRdb shows in-frame clones only, minus some. In the table there are 200,000 to 250,000 clones, just under 90% of which are singletons. Seattle-derived patients entered the study during active infection and were followed longitudinally. The CDR3 is 15 residues long. Germline CDR1 and CDR2: MGHRA and YSYEKL. Trimming pared 4 bases from V and 1 base from J, leaving 10 bases between. The source material was peripheral blood. This TCR came from a man in his thirties or forties with COVID-19, enrolled during active disease. The chain couples TRBV4-1 to TRBJ2-2, with a tentative D call TRBD1 (6 bases). DNA for the CDR3: TGCGCCAGCAGCCCCCAGGACAGGAACACCGGGGAGCTGTTTTTT. Its protein product is CASSPQDRNTGELFF.